One sample yielded the 8 T cell receptor beta chains listed below, sequenced in a study of beta chain features in type 1 diabetes. Sequencing targeted expressed TCRB transcripts, as all isolated RNA had been reverse transcribed. The repertoire was sequenced with immunoSEQ multiplex PCR; TCRdb's copy has only in-frame clones and lacks some. The sample lists nearly 350,000 clones, around 8% seen once, with 0.44% in the top ten. What was sequenced was central memory CD4+ T cells from blood. The source is a woman younger than 35 in good health.

V usage is TRBV6-1 and J usage is TRBJ2-7; a possible D gene is TRBD2 (5 bases). The CDR3 has 12 amino acids. Germline V gives CDR1 MNHNS, CDR2 SASEGT. Trimming left V 1 base short and J 8 bases short, with 9 bases between. CDR3 protein: CASSEGGVKQYF. The DNA for the CDR3 is TGTGCCAGCAGTGAAGGGGGAGTGAAGCAGTACTTC.

This clone has only a few counts. The chain is built from TRBV14 and TRBJ1-5; possibly TRBD1 for D (5 bases). CDR1 and CDR2 from the germline V gene are SGHDN and FVKESK. V lost 2 bases, J lost 3 bases, and 11 bases lay in between. CDR3 length: 15 residues. The CDR3 sequence is CASSQLPRVNQPQHF. The CDR3 DNA follows: TGTGCCAGCAGCCAATTACCCAGGGTCAATCAGCCCCAGCATTTT.

For the CDR3, the DNA is TGTGCCAGCAGCGTGGACAGCTACTATGGCTACACCTTC. Amino acid sequence: CASSVDSYYGYTF. This chain connects TRBV7-9 to TRBJ1-2; weak D call: TRBD1 (6 bases). Germline V gives CDR1 SEHNR, CDR2 FQNEAQ (reference sequence). The germline V and J ends were trimmed by 5 bases and 3 bases, with 10 bases remaining between them. The CDR3 is 13 amino acids.

This clone showed up many times. This chain uses TRBV6-6 with TRBJ1-2; 7 positions match TRBD1. CDR3 size: 13 residues. V dropped 6 bases and J dropped 6; count of bases not matched to a gene: 7. The germline gives CDR1 MNHNY, CDR2 SVGAGI (reference sequence). The CDR3 nucleotides are TGTGCCAGCAGGGACGACAGGGTAGATGGCTACACCTTC. Its translation: CASRDDRVDGYTF.

The chain recombines TRBV5-4 with TRBJ2-7; TRBD1 matches 12 bases. Germline CDR1 reads SGHNT; CDR2 reads YYREEE (reference sequence). This CDR3 is 16 amino acids long. V lost 2 bases and J lost 5; bases outside the gene matches: 8. CDR3 sequence: CASSLTRDRGLDEQYF. CDR3 DNA: TGTGCCAGCAGCTTAACCCGGGACAGGGGGCTCGACGAGCAGTACTTC.

The chain couples TRBV7-2 to TRBJ2-2; D is ambiguous. Trimming cost V 3 bases and J 0 bases, with 14 bases left between them. The length of the CDR3 is 17 residues. Germline V gene sequence: CDR1 SGHTA, CDR2 FQGNSA. The CDR3 region has the DNA TGTGCCAGCAGCTTGGGATCCACCTCGGCGAACACCGGGGAGCTGTTTTTT. It specifies CASSLGSTSANTGELFF.

Here the CDR3 DNA reads TGTGCCAGCATCGGCCTAGCGGGAGGGCTACGAAGCGGTGAGCAGTTCTTC. Its translation: CASIGLAGGLRSGEQFF. This sequence joins TRBV27 and TRBJ2-1; 12 bases fit TRBD2. Germline-derived CDR1 and CDR2 are MNHEY and SMNVEV (reference sequence). V was clipped by 7 bases and J by 9 bases; unmatched bases: 16. The CDR3 is 17 amino acids.

This chain connects TRBV18 to TRBJ1-2; 7 nucleotides match TRBD1. The CDR3 covers 14 residues. Per germline, CDR1 KGHSH and CDR2 LQKENI. Losses at the gene ends were 6 bases for V and 2 bases for J; bases not matched to a gene: 6. The chain's CDR3 is CASSVGTDNYGYTF. DNA for the CDR3: TGTGCCAGCTCCGTCGGGACAGACAACTATGGCTACACCTTC.